This T cell receptor beta chain was identified during a study of T cells in Graves' hyperthyroidism and ophthalmopathy. This clonotype was detected a few times. Germline CDR1 is LGHDT and CDR2 is YNNKEL (reference sequence). The CDR3 covers 18 residues. V was cut by 3 bases and J by 0 bases, with 20 bases left in between. The TCR beta CDR3 regions underwent amplification using RNA transcripts as the source. The TCR CDR3 first-round RT-PCR relied on the HTBI primer set. Using its own MiXCR run on the multiplex PCR reads, TCRdb lists one record per CDR3 protein. The table lists nearly 600,000 distinct CDR3 sequences, about 15% of them singletons.

Input material: blood. This receptor was identified in a woman in her twenties or thirties with Graves' hyperthyroidism that later progressed to Graves' ophthalmopathy. The chain combines TRBV3-1 with TRBJ2-5, with D hard to call. DNA for the CDR3: TGTGCCAGCAGCCAGCCGGGTTTAAGCGTATTGTACCAAGAGACCCAGTACTTC. Residues: CASSQPGLSVLYQETQYF.